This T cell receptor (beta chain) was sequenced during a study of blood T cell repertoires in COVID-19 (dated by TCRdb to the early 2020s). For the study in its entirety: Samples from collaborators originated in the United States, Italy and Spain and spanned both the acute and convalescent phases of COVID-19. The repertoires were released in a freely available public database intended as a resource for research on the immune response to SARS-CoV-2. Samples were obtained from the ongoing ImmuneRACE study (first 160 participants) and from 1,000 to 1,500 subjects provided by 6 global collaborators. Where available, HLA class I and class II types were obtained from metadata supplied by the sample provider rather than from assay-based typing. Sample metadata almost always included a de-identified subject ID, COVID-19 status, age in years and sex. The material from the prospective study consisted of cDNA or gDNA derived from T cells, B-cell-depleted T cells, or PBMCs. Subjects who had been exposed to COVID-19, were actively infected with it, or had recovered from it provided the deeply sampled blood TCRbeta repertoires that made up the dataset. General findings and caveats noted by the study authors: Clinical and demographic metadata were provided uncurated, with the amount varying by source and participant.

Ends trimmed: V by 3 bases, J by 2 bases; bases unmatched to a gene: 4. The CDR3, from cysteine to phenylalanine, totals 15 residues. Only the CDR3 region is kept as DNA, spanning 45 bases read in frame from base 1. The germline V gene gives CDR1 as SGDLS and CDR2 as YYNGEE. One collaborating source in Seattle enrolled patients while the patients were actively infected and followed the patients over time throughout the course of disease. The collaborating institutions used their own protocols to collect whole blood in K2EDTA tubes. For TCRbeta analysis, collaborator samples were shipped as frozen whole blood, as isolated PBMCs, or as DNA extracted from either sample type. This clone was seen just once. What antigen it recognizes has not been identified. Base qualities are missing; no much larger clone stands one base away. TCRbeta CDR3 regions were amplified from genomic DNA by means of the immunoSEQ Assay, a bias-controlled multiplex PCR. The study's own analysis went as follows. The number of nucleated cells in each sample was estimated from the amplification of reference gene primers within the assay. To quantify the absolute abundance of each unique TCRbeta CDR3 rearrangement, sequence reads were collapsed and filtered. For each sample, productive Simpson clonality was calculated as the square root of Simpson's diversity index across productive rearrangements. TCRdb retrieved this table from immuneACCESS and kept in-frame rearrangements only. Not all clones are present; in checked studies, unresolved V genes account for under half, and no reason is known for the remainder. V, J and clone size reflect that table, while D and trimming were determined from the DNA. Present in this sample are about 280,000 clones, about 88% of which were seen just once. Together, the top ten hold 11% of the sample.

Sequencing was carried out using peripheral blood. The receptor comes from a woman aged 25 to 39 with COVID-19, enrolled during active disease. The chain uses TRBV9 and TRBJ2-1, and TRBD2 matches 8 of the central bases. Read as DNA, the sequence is TGTGCCAGCAGCGGGACTAGCTTTCCCTACAATGAGCAGTTCTTC. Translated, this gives CASSGTSFPYNEQFF.